The 25 T cell receptor beta chains given below trace back to one sample, sequenced in a study of T cells in Graves' hyperthyroidism and ophthalmopathy. Authors of the study amplified TCR beta CDR3 regions from RNA transcripts. During a first-round RT-PCR of the TCR CDR3, the HTBI primer set was used. MiXCR, applied by TCRdb to the multiplex PCR reads, yields one record per CDR3 protein. The sample lists about 720,000 distinct CDR3 sequences, around 20% occurring once. Sequences were obtained from blood. The receptors were gathered from a woman aged 50 to 60 with Graves' hyperthyroidism that later progressed to Graves' ophthalmopathy.

The rearrangement joins TRBV6-1 to TRBJ1-2; D unclear. Germline V gene sequence: CDR1 MNHNS, CDR2 SASEGT. Trimming shortened V by 1 base and J by 0 bases, and 12 bases separated the two germline ends. This CDR3 region has 16 residues. The CDR3 region is CASSEVLGLANYGYTF. DNA of the CDR3: TGTGCCAGCAGTGAAGTATTGGGGTTGGCTAACTATGGCTACACCTTC.

The table lists this clonotype with a few counts. This chain joins TRBV10-2 and TRBJ1-4; TRBD1 aligns across 7 bases. V dropped 6 bases and J dropped 2; count of bases not matched to a gene: 0. CDR3 length equals 13 residues. CDR1 is WSHSY, CDR2 SAAADI, per germline. CDR3 residues: CASRDRTNEKLFF. In DNA form, the CDR3 reads TGCGCCAGCAGGGACAGGACTAATGAAAAACTGTTTTTT.

Ten or more counts support this clonotype. This chain joins TRBV2 and TRBJ2-1, with 11 bases matching TRBD2. Trimming removed 7 bases from V and 6 bases from J; junction bases left unmatched: 5. Germline-derived CDR1 and CDR2 are SNHLY and FYNNEI. This CDR3 contains 14 residues. CDR3 amino acids: CASIIGLAGNEQFF. The DNA of the CDR3 is TGTGCCAGCATAATAGGACTAGCGGGCAATGAGCAGTTCTTC.

This clonotype was counted ten times or more. The junction departs from germline at one end; a sequencing error may be responsible. V gene TRBV7-7 combines with J gene TRBJ2-1; no clear D gene. Germline CDR1 reads SSHAT; CDR2 reads FNYEAQ (reference sequence). The CDR3 totals 16 residues. DNA of the CDR3: TGTGCTAGCAGCTTAGCCCCTGGGGAAGGGTACAATGAGCAGTTCTTC. It codes for CASSLAPGEGYNEQFF.

This clonotype was found a few times. The V and J genes are TRBV20-1 and TRBJ1-5; 7 bases agree with TRBD1. CDR1 and CDR2 from the germline V gene are DFQATT and SNEGSKA (reference sequence). The CDR3 consists of 13 residues. V was pared by 4 bases and J by 7 bases, with 7 bases of the junction left unmatched. The CDR3 DNA sequence: TGCAGTGCTATAGGCGGACAGGAACAGCCCCAGCATTTT. Translating it yields CSAIGGQEQPQHF.

This clonotype has at least ten counts. The chain combines TRBV7-2 with TRBJ1-2; no clear D. This CDR3 spans 14 amino acids. Germline-derived CDR1 and CDR2 are SGHTA and FQGNSA. The V end lost 1 base, the J end lost 3 bases, and 9 bases lay between the germline ends. The CDR3 DNA follows: TGTGCCAGCAGCTTAGTCGGGTTGGACTATGGCTACACCTTC. It specifies CASSLVGLDYGYTF.

As for this clonotype: The junction and the germline gene differ at one end; a read error may be behind it. V usage is TRBV7-7 and J usage is TRBJ2-5, with 10 bases that match TRBD1. This CDR3 spans 16 amino acids. In germline, CDR1 is SSHAT, CDR2 FNYEAQ (reference sequence). This chain's CDR3 is CASSLADRGGQETQYF. In DNA form, the CDR3 reads TGTGCTAGCAGCCTTGCGGACAGGGGGGGACAAGAGACCCAGTACTTC.

The chain joins TRBV6-5 to TRBJ2-1, with D perhaps matching TRBD2 (6 bases). V shed 3 bases and J shed 0 bases, with 12 bases lying between them. The CDR3 is made up of 16 amino acids. Germline values: CDR1 MNHEY, CDR2 SVGAGI. The CDR3 region is CASSYSGPDSYNEQFF. The CDR3 region has the DNA TGTGCCAGCAGTTATAGCGGACCAGACTCCTACAATGAGCAGTTCTTC.

Regarding this clonotype: The junction shows a germline mismatch at one end, possibly a read error. This chain links TRBV6-1 with TRBJ1-1, with 9 bases lining up with TRBD1. The CDR3 is made up of 15 amino acids. The germline CDR1 and CDR2 sequences are MNHNS and SASEGT. The CDR3 DNA reads TGTGCCAGCAGTGACCCAGGACAGGGGAACATTGAAGCTTTCTTT. Residues: CASSDPGQGNIEAFF.

This clonotype was counted at least ten times. The J gene is TRBJ2-3, the V gene TRBV12-3 or TRBV12-4; D not resolved. V gave up 2 bases and J gave up 2 bases, with 11 bases separating them. This CDR3 region has 15 residues. DNA of the CDR3: TGTGCCAGCAGTTTAAGGCAGCTTTTCACAGATACGCAGTATTTT. This encodes CASSLRQLFTDTQYF.

This chain links TRBV19 with TRBJ1-1, with 8 positions matching TRBD1. The CDR3 covers 13 residues. V lost 7 bases and J lost 5; bases outside the gene matches: 6. Germline CDR1 and CDR2: LNHDA and SQIVND (reference sequence). CDR3 nucleotides: TGTGCCAGTAAGGACAGGGTGGGGACTGAAGCTTTCTTT. Encoded protein: CASKDRVGTEAFF.

This clonotype was found once. V and J are TRBV5-1 and TRBJ2-7; 8 nucleotides agree with TRBD1. This CDR3 is 14 amino acids long. J gave up 3 bases and V 1 base, and 3 bases lay outside the gene matches. The V gene's germline CDR1 is SGHRS and CDR2 YFSETQ. The CDR3 DNA reads as TGCGCCAGCAGCTTGAACGGACAGGGCTACGAGCAGTACTTC. This sequence encodes CASSLNGQGYEQYF.

This clonotype was counted at least ten times. V gene TRBV6-1 combines with J gene TRBJ1-1, with D unclear. Germline V lookup: CDR1 MNHNS, CDR2 SASEGT. The V and J ends lost 1 base and 2 bases respectively, with 8 bases between them. The CDR3 extends over 14 amino acids. The CDR3 is CASSEGRINTEAFF. In DNA, the CDR3 is TGTGCCAGCAGTGAAGGACGGATTAACACTGAAGCTTTCTTT.

This clonotype was detected a few times. The rearrangement joins TRBV5-4 to TRBJ1-6; 8 nucleotides align to TRBD1. The CDR3 extends over 15 amino acids. Germline CDR1 and CDR2: SGHNT and YYREEE (reference sequence). Trimming at V came to 2 bases and at J to 7 bases, leaving 5 bases not matched to a gene. In DNA, the CDR3 is TGTGCCAGCAGCTTCGGCCGGACAGGGAATTCACCCCTCCACTTT. This gives the protein CASSFGRTGNSPLHF.

As regards this clonotype: The junction departs from germline at one end; a sequencing error may be responsible. For the CDR3, the DNA is TGTGCCAGCAGTTTACAAGGGTGGGACCTGAACACTGGAGCTTTCTTT. Translated: CASSLQGWDLNTGAFF. The J gene is TRBJ1-1, the V gene TRBV27; possibly TRBD1 for D (5 bases). Per the germline V gene, CDR1 is MNHEY and CDR2 is SMNVEV (reference sequence). This CDR3 has 16 residues.

V gene TRBV12-3 or TRBV12-4 combines with J gene TRBJ2-1; TRBD1 aligns across 8 bases. The CDR3 runs 14 residues. V lost 8 bases to trimming and J lost 8 bases; unmatched junction nucleotides: 11. The CDR3 here is CASVDRATSDEQFF. The CDR3 DNA reads as TGTGCCAGCGTGGACAGGGCGACGAGCGATGAGCAGTTCTTC.

The rearrangement links TRBV2 to TRBJ2-5; 8 nucleotides agree with TRBD2. Germline assignment: CDR1 SNHLY and CDR2 FYNNEI. With 6 bases clipped from V and 0 bases from J, the junction kept 12 bases outside the gene matches. This CDR3 spans 17 amino acids. CDR3 nucleotide sequence: TGTGCCAGCAGCCAAGATATCGCGGGGGGATACCAAGAGACCCAGTACTTC. Translating it yields CASSQDIAGGYQETQYF.

As concerns this clonotype: This may stem from a read error, because a much larger clone lies one nucleotide away. The chain joins TRBV3-1 to TRBJ1-4, with D maybe TRBD1 (5 bases). Deletions cut 4 bases from V and 10 bases from J, with 19 bases between. CDR3 length: 15 residues. Germline CDR1 reads LGHDT; CDR2 reads YNNKEL (reference sequence). The CDR3 DNA reads TGTGCCAGCAGCCCATTCAGGGATCTCGGCGGAAAACTGTTTTTT. Protein sequence: CASSPFRDLGGKLFF.

There are many counts of this clonotype. The chain combines TRBV5-6 with TRBJ2-2; 7 positions match TRBD2. This CDR3 comprises 14 residues. J was trimmed by 1 base and V by 7 bases; bases with no gene match: 4. Germline CDR1 is SGHDT and CDR2 is YYEEEE. Here the CDR3 DNA reads TGTGCCAGCGGACTAGGGGAGAACACCGGGGAGCTGTTTTTT. This sequence encodes CASGLGENTGELFF.

This rearrangement joins TRBV11-2 to TRBJ2-2; perhaps TRBD1 as D (5 bases). Germline values: CDR1 SGHAT, CDR2 FQNNGV. V was trimmed by 3 bases and J by 5 bases, leaving 7 bases between them. The CDR3 sequence is 13 residues long. The CDR3 loop is CASSFRQTGELFF. CDR3 coding DNA: TGTGCCAGCAGCTTTCGACAGACCGGGGAGCTGTTTTTT. The entire variable domain, with the rest obtained from reference TRBV11-2 and TRBJ2-2, is as follows: EAGVAQSPRYKIIEKRQSVAFWCNPISGHATLYWYQQILGQGPKLLIQFQNNGVVDDSQLPKDRFSAERLKGVDSTLKIQPAKLEDSAVYLCASSFRQTGELFFGEGSRLTVL.

This chain uses TRBV11-2 with TRBJ1-4; a possible D gene is TRBD1 (5 bases). Trimming cost V 6 bases and J 2 bases, with 10 bases left between them. Germline lookup yields CDR1 SGHAT and CDR2 FQNNGV. The CDR3 extends over 14 amino acids. CDR3 coding DNA: TGTGCCAGCAGGCGGGGCAGCACTAATGAAAAACTGTTTTTT. Translating gives CASRRGSTNEKLFF.

V is TRBV24-1 and J is TRBJ2-2; 10 nucleotides line up with TRBD2. Germline CDR1 and CDR2: KGHDR and SFDVKD. V lost 4 bases and J lost 5; bases outside the gene matches: 6. The CDR3 has 16 amino acids. CDR3 sequence reads: CATSDTRLAGTGELFF. In DNA, the CDR3 is TGTGCCACCAGTGACACCCGACTAGCGGGTACCGGGGAGCTGTTTTTT.

Concerning this clonotype: The junction shows a germline mismatch at one end, possibly a read error. This chain uses TRBV5-1 with TRBJ1-6; D gene ambiguous. This CDR3 spans 15 amino acids. CDR1 is SGHRS and CDR2 is YFSETQ in the germline V gene. Here the CDR3 DNA reads TGCACCAGCAGCTTGACCCAGTCTAGGAATTCACCCCTCCACTTT. This sequence encodes CTSSLTQSRNSPLHF. The full variable domain, in which reference TRBV5-1 and TRBJ1-6 provide the parts outside the CDR3, is KAGVTQTPRYLIKTRGQQVTLSCSPISGHRSVSWYQQTPGQGLQFLFEYFSETQRNKGNFPGRFSGRQFSNSRSEMNVSTLELGDSALYLCTSSLTQSRNSPLHFGNGTRLTVT.

Only a few counts were recorded for this clonotype. This chain connects TRBV5-8 to TRBJ1-1; 8 positions match TRBD1. The germline V gene has CDR1 SGHTS and CDR2 YDEGEE. The CDR3 length is 15 residues. The junction had 12 bases not matched to a gene; V was cut back by 7 bases and J by 4 bases. The CDR3 DNA reads TGTGCCAGCGGATCGAGAGCCGGGACAGGCACTGAAGCTTTCTTT. This translates into CASGSRAGTGTEAFF. The full variable domain, completed using reference TRBV5-8 and TRBJ1-1, is EAGVTQSPTHLIKTRGQQATLRCSPISGHTSVYWYQQALGLGLQFLLWYDEGEERNRGNFPPRFSGRQFPNYSSELNVNALELEDSALYLCASGSRAGTGTEAFFGQGTRLTVV.

The chain has TRBV12-3 or TRBV12-4 and TRBJ1-2, with D hard to call. V lost 7 bases and J 4 bases, leaving 19 bases between the germline ends. This CDR3 is built from 15 residues. The CDR3 nucleotides are TGTGCCAGCACCCCTGGGCAGAGACTATTCTATGGCTACACCTTC. This sequence encodes CASTPGQRLFYGYTF.